The 8 T cell receptor beta chains below come from one sample, sequenced in a study of technical replicates of blood from a few donors. TCRdb's copy holds only in-frame clones and misses some; the assay was immunoSEQ multiplex PCR. The table has 90,000 to 100,000 clones, 85% to 95% seen once; the top ten hold less than 0.35%. Sequenced: T cells isolated from PBMCs. Source of these receptors: a human donor in good health.

The J gene is TRBJ2-1, the V gene TRBV28; TRBD2 matches at 8 bases. The CDR3 loop spans 17 amino acids. Trimming took 4 bases from V and 7 from J; bases not matched to a gene: 15. Germline V gene lookup returns CDR1 MDHEN and CDR2 SYDVKM. CDR3 sequence: CASSSYAKVGLANEQFF. The CDR3 DNA reads TGTGCCAGCAGTTCCTATGCAAAAGTTGGACTAGCTAATGAGCAGTTCTTC. Filled out from reference TRBV28 and TRBJ2-1, the complete variable domain reads DVKVTQSSRYLVKRTGEKVFLECVQDMDHENMFWYRQDPGLGLRLIYFSYDVKMKEKGDIPEGYSVSREKKERFSLILESASTNQTSMYLCASSSYAKVGLANEQFFGPGTRLTVL.

The rearrangement links TRBV27 to TRBJ2-3; D not certain. V lost 5 bases and J 0 bases, leaving 15 bases between the germline ends. Germline CDR1 is MNHEY and CDR2 is SMNVEV (reference sequence). The CDR3 has 16 residues. The CDR3 nucleotides are TGTGCCAGCAGTAAGACACATCCTTCTAGCACAGATACGCAGTATTTT. Translating gives CASSKTHPSSTDTQYF.

CDR3 nucleotide sequence: TGTGCCAGCGCCCTTACAGACACTGAAGCTTTCTTT. Its translation is CASALTDTEAFF. This chain connects TRBV9 to TRBJ1-1, with D unresolved. V lost 7 bases, J lost 3 bases, and 10 bases lay in between. This CDR3 is built from 12 residues. CDR1 is SGDLS and CDR2 is YYNGEE in the germline V gene.

This sequence joins TRBV4-1 and TRBJ1-2, with TRBD1 identical over 7 bases. Germline V gene lookup returns CDR1 MGHRA and CDR2 YSYEKL. The trim removed 0 bases at V and 4 bases at J, leaving 11 bases unmatched. The CDR3 is 17 amino acids. The CDR3 sequence: CASSQEVASSGGYGYTF. In DNA form, the CDR3 reads TGCGCCAGCAGCCAAGAAGTTGCAAGCTCAGGGGGCTATGGCTACACCTTC.

The rearrangement links TRBV28 to TRBJ2-7, with no clear D. Germline-derived CDR1 and CDR2 are MDHEN and SYDVKM. The CDR3 extends over 11 amino acids. The ends were cut back, 5 bases at V and 2 bases at J, with 4 bases in the middle. The CDR3 here is CASSAPYEQYF. As DNA, the CDR3 is TGTGCCAGCAGTGCGCCCTACGAGCAGTACTTC.

V is TRBV6-5 and J is TRBJ1-2; D may be TRBD1 (5 bases). CDR3 length equals 14 residues. Germline CDR1 is MNHEY and CDR2 is SVGAGI. V was pared by 0 bases and J by 6 bases, with 11 bases between. CDR3 nucleotide sequence: TGTGCCAGCAGTTACTCGAAGCAGGGCCATGGCTACACCTTC. Amino acid sequence: CASSYSKQGHGYTF.

J is TRBJ2-6 and V is TRBV30; 11 nucleotides line up with TRBD1. The trim removed 1 base at V and 5 bases at J, leaving 13 bases unmatched. CDR3 size: 19 residues. CDR1 and CDR2 (germline): GTSNPN, SVGIG (reference sequence). The CDR3 loop is CAWSGGQGDIIVRANVLTF. The CDR3 nucleotides read TGTGCCTGGAGTGGGGGACAGGGGGATATAATAGTAAGGGCCAACGTCCTGACTTTC.

With regard to this clone: Sequence at one end of the junction differs from germline and may be a read error. The CDR3 loop is CSVEDFLAGVNIQYF. In DNA, the CDR3 is TGCAGCGTGGAAGACTTTTTAGCGGGAGTAAACATTCAGTACTTC. The chain uses TRBV29-1 and TRBJ2-4, with TRBD2 identical over 9 bases. Germline V gives CDR1 SQVTM, CDR2 ANQGSEA. This CDR3 is built from 15 residues. Complete variable domain (other parts from reference TRBV29-1 and TRBJ2-4): SAVISQKPSRDICQRGTSLTIQCQVDSQVTMMFWYRQQPGQSLTLIATANQGSEATYESGFVIDKFPISRPNLTFSTLTVSNMSPEDSSIYLCSVEDFLAGVNIQYFGAGTRLSVL.